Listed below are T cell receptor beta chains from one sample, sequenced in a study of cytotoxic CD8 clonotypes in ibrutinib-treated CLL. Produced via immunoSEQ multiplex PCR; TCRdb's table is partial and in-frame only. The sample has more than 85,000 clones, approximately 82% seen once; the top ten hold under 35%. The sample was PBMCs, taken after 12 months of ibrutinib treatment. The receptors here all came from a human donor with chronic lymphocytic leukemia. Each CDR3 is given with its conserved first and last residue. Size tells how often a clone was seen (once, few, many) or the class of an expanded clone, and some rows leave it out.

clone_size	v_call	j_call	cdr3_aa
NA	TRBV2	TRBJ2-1	CASRAQGGNNEQFF
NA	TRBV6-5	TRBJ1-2	CASSYGGQGNYGYTF
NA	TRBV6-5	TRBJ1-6	CASKREGGDSPLHF
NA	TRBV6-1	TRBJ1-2	CASSAQGAAYTF
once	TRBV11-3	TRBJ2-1	CASSLGPASYNEQFF
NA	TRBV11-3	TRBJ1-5	CASSALGNNQPQHF
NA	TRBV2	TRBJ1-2	CASSERGKSYGYTF
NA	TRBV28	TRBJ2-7	CASSQPYEQYF
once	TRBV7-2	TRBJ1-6	CASSPPGGGSPLHF
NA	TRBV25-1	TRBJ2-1	CASSEQRAEQFF
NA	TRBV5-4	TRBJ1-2	CASSHRDRGGGYTF
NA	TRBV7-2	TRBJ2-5	CASSLDGETQYF
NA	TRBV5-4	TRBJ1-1	CASSLAGFTEAFF
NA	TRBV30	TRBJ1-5	CAWSKGESNQPQHF
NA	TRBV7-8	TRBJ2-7	CASSSPNEQYF
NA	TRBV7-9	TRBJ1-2	CASSSTRDYGYTF
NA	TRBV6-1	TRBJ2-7	CASLTSGIYEQYF
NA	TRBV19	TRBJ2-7	CASSITSGQVSYEQYF
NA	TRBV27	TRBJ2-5	CASSPGLAGGLETQYF
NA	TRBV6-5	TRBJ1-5	CASRPPGPRDQPQHF
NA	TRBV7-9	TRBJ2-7	CASSPGVEQYF
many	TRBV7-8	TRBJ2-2	CASSLEPLANTGELFF
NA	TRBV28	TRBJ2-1	CASSPPGTSNNEQFF
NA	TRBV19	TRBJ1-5	CASSIIHVVSHSNQPQHF
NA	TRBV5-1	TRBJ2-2	CASSFQATGTGAGELFF
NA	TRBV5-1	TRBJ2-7	CASRFRQGPISYEQYF
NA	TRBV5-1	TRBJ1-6	CASSGDRGLSPLHF
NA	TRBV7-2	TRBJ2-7	CASSSSSYEQYF
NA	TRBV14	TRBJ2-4	CASSPTGTGVLIQYF
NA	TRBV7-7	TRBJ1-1	CASTPTGEDTEAFF
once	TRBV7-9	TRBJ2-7	CASKNGYEQYF
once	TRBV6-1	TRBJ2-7	CASSEVGTGKFGDF
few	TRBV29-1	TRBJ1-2	CSVDANSHYGYTF
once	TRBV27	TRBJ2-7	CASSLSGPGYGEQYF
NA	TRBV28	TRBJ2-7	CASSSSRISKGDYEQYF
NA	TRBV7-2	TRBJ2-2	CASSFSWGSNTGELFF
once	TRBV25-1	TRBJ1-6	CASSGTGTGSSYNSPLHF
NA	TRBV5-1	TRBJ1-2	CASSPGMDGYTF
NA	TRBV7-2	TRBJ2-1	CASSLVPPGRGASYNEQFF
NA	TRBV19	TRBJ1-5	CASSYSWEATQPQHF
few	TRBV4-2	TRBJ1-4	CASSQEGTATNEKLFF
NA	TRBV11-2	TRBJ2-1	CASSQIRKTHREDNEQFF
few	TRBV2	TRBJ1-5	CASSRIRQNFNQPQHF
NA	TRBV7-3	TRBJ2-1	CASSLGGEQFF
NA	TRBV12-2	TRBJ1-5	CASRSPLQGDSNQPQHF
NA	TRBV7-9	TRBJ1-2	CASSSILTAF
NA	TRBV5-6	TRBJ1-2	CASSVRRTGKGPGYYGYTF
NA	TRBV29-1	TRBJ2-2	CSVSSRETGELFF